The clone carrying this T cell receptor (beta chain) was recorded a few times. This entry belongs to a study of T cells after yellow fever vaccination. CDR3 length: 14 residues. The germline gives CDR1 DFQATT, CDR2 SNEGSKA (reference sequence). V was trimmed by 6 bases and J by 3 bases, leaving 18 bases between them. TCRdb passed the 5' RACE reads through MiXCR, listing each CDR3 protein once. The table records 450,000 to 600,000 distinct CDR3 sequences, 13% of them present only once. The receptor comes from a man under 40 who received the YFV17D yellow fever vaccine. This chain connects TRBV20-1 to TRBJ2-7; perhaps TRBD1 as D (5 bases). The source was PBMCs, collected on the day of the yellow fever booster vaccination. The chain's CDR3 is CSAGRREINYEQYF. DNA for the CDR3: TGCAGTGCAGGCCGCAGGGAAATAAACTACGAGCAGTACTTC.